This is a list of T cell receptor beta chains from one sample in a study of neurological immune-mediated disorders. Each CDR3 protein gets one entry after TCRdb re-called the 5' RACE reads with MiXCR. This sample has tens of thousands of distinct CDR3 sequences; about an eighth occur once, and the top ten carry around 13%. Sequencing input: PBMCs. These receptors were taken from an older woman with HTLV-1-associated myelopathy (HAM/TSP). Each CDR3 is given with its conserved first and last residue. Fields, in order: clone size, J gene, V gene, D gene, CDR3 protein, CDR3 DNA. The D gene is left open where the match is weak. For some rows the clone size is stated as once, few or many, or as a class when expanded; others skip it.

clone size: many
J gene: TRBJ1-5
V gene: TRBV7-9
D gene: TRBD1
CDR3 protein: CASSSGTADQPQHF
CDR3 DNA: TGTGCCAGCAGCTCCGGGACAGCCGATCAGCCCCAGCATTTT

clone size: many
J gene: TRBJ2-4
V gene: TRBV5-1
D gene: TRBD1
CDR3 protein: CASSPGQGRNIQYF
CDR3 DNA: TGCGCCAGCAGCCCCGGACAGGGGAGAAACATTCAGTACTTC

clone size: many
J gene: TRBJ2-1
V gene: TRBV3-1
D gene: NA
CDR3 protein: CASSPRRLGYNEQFF
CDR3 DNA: TGTGCCAGCAGCCCCCGACGGCTCGGCTACAATGAGCAGTTCTTC

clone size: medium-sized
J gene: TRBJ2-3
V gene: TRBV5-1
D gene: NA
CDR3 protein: CASSLEYNTDTQYF
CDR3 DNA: TGCGCCAGCAGCTTGGAATACAACACAGATACGCAGTATTTT

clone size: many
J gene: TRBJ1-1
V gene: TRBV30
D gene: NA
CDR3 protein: CAWSLQGNTEAFF
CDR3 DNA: TGTGCCTGGAGTCTCCAGGGGAACACTGAAGCTTTCTTT

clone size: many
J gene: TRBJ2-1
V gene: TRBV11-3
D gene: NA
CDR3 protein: CASSLGPEQFF
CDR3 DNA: TGTGCCAGCAGCTTAGGACCAGAGCAGTTCTTC

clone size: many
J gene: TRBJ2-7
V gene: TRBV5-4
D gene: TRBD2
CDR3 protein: CASSTSSGGGYEQYF
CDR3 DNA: TGTGCCAGCAGCACATCTAGCGGGGGGGGCTACGAGCAGTACTTC

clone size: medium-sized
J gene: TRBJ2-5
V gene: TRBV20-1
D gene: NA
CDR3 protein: CSAATTGETQYF
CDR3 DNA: TGCAGTGCTGCGACAACAGGGGAGACCCAGTACTTC

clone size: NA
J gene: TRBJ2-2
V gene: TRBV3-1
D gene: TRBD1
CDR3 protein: CASSHRDRDGELFF
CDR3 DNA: TGTGCCAGCAGCCACCGGGACAGGGACGGGGAGCTGTTTTTT

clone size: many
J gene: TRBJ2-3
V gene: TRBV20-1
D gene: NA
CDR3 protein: CSARDIRTSPATDTQYF
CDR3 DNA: TGCAGTGCTAGAGATATTAGGACCTCCCCGGCCACAGATACGCAGTATTTT

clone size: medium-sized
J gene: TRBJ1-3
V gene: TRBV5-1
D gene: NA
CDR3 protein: CASRWVDGGNTIYF
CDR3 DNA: TGCGCCAGCAGATGGGTGGACGGAGGAAACACCATATATTTT

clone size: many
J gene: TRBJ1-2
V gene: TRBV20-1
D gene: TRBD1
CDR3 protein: CSARGQDAYGYTF
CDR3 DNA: TGCAGTGCCCGTGGACAGGATGCCTATGGCTACACCTTC

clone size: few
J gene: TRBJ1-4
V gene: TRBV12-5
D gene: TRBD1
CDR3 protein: CASGSPFGQGDEKLFF
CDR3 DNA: TGTGCTAGTGGTTCTCCCTTTGGACAGGGTGATGAAAAACTGTTTTTT

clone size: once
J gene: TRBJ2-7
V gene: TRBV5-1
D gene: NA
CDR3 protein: CASSLESGAFYEQYF
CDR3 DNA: TGCGCCAGCAGCTTGGAGTCAGGAGCCTTCTACGAGCAGTACTTC

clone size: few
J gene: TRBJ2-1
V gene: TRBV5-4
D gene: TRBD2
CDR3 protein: CASSLRLAASYNEQFF
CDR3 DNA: TGTGCCAGCAGCTTACGACTAGCGGCTTCCTACAATGAGCAGTTCTTC

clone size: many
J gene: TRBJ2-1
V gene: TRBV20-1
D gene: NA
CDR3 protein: CSASPRDSYNEQFF
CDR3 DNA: TGCAGTGCTAGTCCGCGGGACTCCTACAATGAGCAGTTCTTC

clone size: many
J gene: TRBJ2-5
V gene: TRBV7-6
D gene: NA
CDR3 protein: CASSSGLAETQYF
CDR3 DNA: TGTGCCAGCAGCTCGGGACTGGCGGAGACCCAGTACTTC

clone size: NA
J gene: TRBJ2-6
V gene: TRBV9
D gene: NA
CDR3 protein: CASSTQNRAGANVLTF
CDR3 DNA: TGTGCCAGCAGCACCCAAAACAGGGCTGGGGCCAACGTCCTGACTTTC

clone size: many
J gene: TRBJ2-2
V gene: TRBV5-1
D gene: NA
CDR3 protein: CASSFLGPPGELFF
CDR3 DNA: TGCGCCAGCAGCTTCCTCGGACCTCCCGGGGAGCTGTTTTTT

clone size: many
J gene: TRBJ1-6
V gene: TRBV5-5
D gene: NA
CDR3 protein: CASSLGQSYSPLHF
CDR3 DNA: TGTGCCAGCAGCTTGGGACAGTCCTATTCACCCCTCCACTTT

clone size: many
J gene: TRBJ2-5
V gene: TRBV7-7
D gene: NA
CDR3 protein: CASSLAWNSETQYF
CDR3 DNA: TGTGCCAGCAGCTTAGCATGGAATAGCGAGACCCAGTACTTC

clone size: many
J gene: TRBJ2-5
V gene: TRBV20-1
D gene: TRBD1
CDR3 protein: CSANRQGETQYF
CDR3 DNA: TGCAGTGCTAACAGACAGGGAGAGACCCAGTACTTC

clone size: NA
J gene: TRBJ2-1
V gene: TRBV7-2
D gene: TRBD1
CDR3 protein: CASSPDGTAYNEQFF
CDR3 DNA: TGTGCCAGCAGCCCGGACGGGACAGCCTACAATGAGCAGTTCTTC

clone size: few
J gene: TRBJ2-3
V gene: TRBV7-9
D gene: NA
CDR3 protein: CASSFVDSGTDTQYF
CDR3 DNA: TGTGCCAGCAGCTTTGTCGATAGCGGCACAGATACGCAGTATTTT

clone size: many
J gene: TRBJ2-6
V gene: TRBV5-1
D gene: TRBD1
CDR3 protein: CASSLRIRDSFSSGANVLTF
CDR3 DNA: TGCGCCAGCAGCCTCCGGATCCGGGACAGCTTTAGCTCTGGGGCCAACGTCCTGACTTTC

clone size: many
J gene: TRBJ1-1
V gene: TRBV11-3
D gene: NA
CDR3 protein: CASTKAGGLNEAFF
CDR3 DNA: TGTGCCAGCACTAAAGCTGGAGGGTTGAATGAAGCTTTCTTT

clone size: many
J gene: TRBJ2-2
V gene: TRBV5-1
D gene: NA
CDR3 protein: CASSPITRTGELFF
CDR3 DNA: TGCGCCAGCAGCCCTATCACAAGGACCGGGGAGCTGTTTTTT

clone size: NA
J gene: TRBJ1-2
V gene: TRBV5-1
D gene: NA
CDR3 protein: CASSFYICSATQGASNYGYTF
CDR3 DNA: NA

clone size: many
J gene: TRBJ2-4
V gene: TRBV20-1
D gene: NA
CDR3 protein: CSARYGLGIQYF
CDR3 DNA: TGCAGTGCTAGATACGGCCTGGGCATTCAGTACTTC

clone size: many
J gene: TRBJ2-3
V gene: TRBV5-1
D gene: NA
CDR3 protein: CATSDVQDTQYF
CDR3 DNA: TGCGCCACCTCAGATGTACAGGATACGCAGTATTTT

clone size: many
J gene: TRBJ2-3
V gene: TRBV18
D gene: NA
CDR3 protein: CASSPGGSTDTQYF
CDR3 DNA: TGTGCCAGCTCACCGGGAGGTAGCACAGATACGCAGTATTTT

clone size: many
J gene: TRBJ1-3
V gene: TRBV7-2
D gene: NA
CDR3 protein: CASSARQHSGNTIYF
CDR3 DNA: TGTGCCAGCAGCGCCCGACAACACTCTGGAAACACCATATATTTT